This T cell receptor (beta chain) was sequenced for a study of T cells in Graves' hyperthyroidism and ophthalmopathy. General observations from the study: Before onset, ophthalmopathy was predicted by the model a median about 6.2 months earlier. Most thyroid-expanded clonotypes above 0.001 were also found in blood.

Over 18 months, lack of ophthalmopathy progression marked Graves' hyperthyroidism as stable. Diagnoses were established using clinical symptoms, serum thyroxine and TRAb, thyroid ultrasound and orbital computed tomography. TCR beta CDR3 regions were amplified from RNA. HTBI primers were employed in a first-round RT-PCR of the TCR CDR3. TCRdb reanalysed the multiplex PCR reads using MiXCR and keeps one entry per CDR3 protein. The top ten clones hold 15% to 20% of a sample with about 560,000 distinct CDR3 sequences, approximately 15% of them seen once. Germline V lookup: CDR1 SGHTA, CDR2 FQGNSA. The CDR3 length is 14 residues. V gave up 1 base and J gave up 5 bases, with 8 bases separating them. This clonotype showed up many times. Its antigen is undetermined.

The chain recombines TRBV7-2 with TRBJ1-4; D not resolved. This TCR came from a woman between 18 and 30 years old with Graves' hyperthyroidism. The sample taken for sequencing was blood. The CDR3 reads CASSLDGINEKLFF. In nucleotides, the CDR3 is TGTGCCAGCAGCTTAGATGGGATCAATGAAAAACTGTTTTTT.